This passage covers 24 T cell receptor beta chains from one sample sequenced in a study of radiotherapy plus CTLA-4 blockade in lung cancer. TCRdb's table, derived via immunoSEQ multiplex PCR, lists solely in-frame clones and lacks some. Of 65,000 to 85,000 clones detected, approximately 79% appear once; the ten largest clones hold approximately 15%. The material was peripheral blood, obtained from a patient treated with radiotherapy plus ipilimumab. The source is a human donor with non-small cell lung cancer whose response to radiotherapy plus ipilimumab could not be evaluated. Some clones in this sample may be carry-over from other donors' samples.

This clone was detected a few times. The V call is TRBV6-6, the J call TRBJ2-3; 8 nucleotides align to TRBD2. This CDR3 region has 14 residues. V shed 6 bases, J shed 1 base, and the junction held 3 bases outside the gene matches. Germline assignment: CDR1 MNHNY and CDR2 SVGAGI (reference sequence). This chain's CDR3 is CASSPGGGTDTQYF. The CDR3 nucleotides are TGTGCCAGCAGCCCCGGGGGGGGCACAGATACGCAGTATTTT.

The chain combines TRBV4-2 with TRBJ2-5; 8 bases fit TRBD2. CDR1 is LGHNA and CDR2 is YNFKEQ in the germline V gene. V lost 2 bases and J lost 2; bases outside the gene matches: 10. There are 17 residues in the CDR3. CDR3 sequence: CASSQSYATSAQETQYF. The CDR3, as DNA: TGTGCCAGCAGCCAAAGTTATGCGACTAGCGCACAAGAGACCCAGTACTTC.

The V call is TRBV29-1, the J call TRBJ2-5; TRBD2 is a possible D gene (5 bases). The length of the CDR3 is 12 residues. V lost 7 bases and J lost 2, with 11 bases in between. Germline V CDR1 and CDR2: SQVTM, ANQGSEA. CDR3 nucleotides: TGCAGCGGTAGCCGGGGACAAGAGACCCAGTACTTC. It translates to CSGSRGQETQYF.

J is TRBJ2-3 and V is TRBV9, with TRBD2 as a possible D gene (6 bases). The CDR3 contains 18 residues. CDR1 is SGDLS and CDR2 is YYNGEE in the germline V gene. V was shortened by 0 bases and J by 4 bases, with 21 bases between the two germline ends. The CDR3 DNA follows: TGTGCCAGCAGCGTAGAAGATGGTCGGCGGGGTGGGGCAGATACGCAGTATTTT. The encoded protein is CASSVEDGRRGGADTQYF. The complete variable domain, with remaining parts taken from reference TRBV9 and TRBJ2-3, reads DSGVTQTPKHLITATGQRVTLRCSPRSGDLSVYWYQQSLDQGLQFLIQYYNGEERAKGNILERFSAQQFPDLHSELNLSSLELGDSALYFCASSVEDGRRGGADTQYFGPGTRLTVL.

V is TRBV19 and J is TRBJ2-2; D gene unclear. The CDR3 extends over 13 amino acids. Germline CDR1 reads LNHDA; CDR2 reads SQIVND (reference sequence). V lost 4 bases, J lost 2 bases, and 5 bases lay in between. This chain's CDR3 is CASSNSNTGELFF. The CDR3 DNA sequence: TGTGCCAGTAGTAACAGCAACACCGGGGAGCTGTTTTTT.

V usage is TRBV4-2 and J usage is TRBJ1-5; the match to TRBD1 covers 8 bases. The CDR3 runs to 16 residues. Germline values: CDR1 LGHNA, CDR2 YNFKEQ. Trimming took 3 bases from V and 1 from J; bases not matched to a gene: 5. The CDR3 DNA follows: TGTGCCAGCAGCCATGACTGGACAGGGAGCAATCAGCCCCAGCATTTT. It yields the protein CASSHDWTGSNQPQHF.

V is TRBV5-1 and J is TRBJ1-4; tentatively, D is TRBD1 (5 bases). The CDR3 loop spans 13 amino acids. Trimming cost V 0 bases and J 8 bases, with 8 bases left between them. CDR1 and CDR2 (germline): SGHRS, YFSETQ. The CDR3 sequence is CASSLEAGEKLFF. CDR3 nucleotide sequence: TGCGCCAGCAGCTTGGAGGCAGGGGAAAAACTGTTTTTT. The variable domain in full, completed from reference TRBV5-1 and TRBJ1-4, reads KAGVTQTPRYLIKTRGQQVTLSCSPISGHRSVSWYQQTPGQGLQFLFEYFSETQRNKGNFPGRFSGRQFSNSRSEMNVSTLELGDSALYLCASSLEAGEKLFFGSGTQLSVL.

This clone was detected only a few times. V usage is TRBV10-3 and J usage is TRBJ1-1; D is perhaps TRBD1 (5 bases). The ends were cut back, 6 bases at V and 3 bases at J, with 8 bases in the middle. The CDR3 is 12 amino acids. Per the germline V gene, CDR1 is ENHRY and CDR2 is SYGVKD. The CDR3 loop reads CAIRGGDTEAFF. The CDR3 nucleotides are TGTGCCATCAGGGGGGGGGACACTGAAGCTTTCTTT.

The rearrangement joins TRBV19 to TRBJ2-3, with 12 bases identical to TRBD2. Trimming took 3 bases from V and 6 from J; bases not matched to a gene: 7. Germline CDR1 LNHDA, CDR2 SQIVND (reference sequence). The CDR3 runs 16 residues. The CDR3 DNA follows: TGTGCCAGTAGTATCGGACTAGCGGGACCGAGGGATACGCAGTATTTT. Its translation: CASSIGLAGPRDTQYF.

This clone has only a few counts. V is TRBV29-1 and J is TRBJ1-2; 7 bases match TRBD1. The ends lost 5 bases at V and 0 bases at J; junction bases unmatched: 9. The CDR3 runs 15 residues. Germline V gene data show CDR1 as SQVTM and CDR2 as ANQGSEA. This chain's CDR3 is CSVTRTGRPNYGYTF. Written as DNA, the CDR3 is TGCAGCGTTACGAGGACAGGTCGTCCTAACTATGGCTACACCTTC.

V usage is TRBV11-2 and J usage is TRBJ2-1; a possible D gene is TRBD1 (5 bases). The CDR3 is 16 amino acids. Germline lookup yields CDR1 SGHAT and CDR2 FQNNGV. Deletions cut 5 bases from V and 0 bases from J, with 14 bases between. The CDR3 nucleotides read TGTGCCAGCAGCCCAGGGATCCTGAGCTCCTACAATGAGCAGTTCTTC. Amino acids: CASSPGILSSYNEQFF.

The gene calls are TRBV2 and TRBJ1-1; tentatively, D is TRBD1 (5 bases). CDR1 and CDR2 (germline): SNHLY, FYNNEI. V shed 6 bases and J shed 5 bases, with 13 bases lying between them. This CDR3 comprises 13 residues. CDR3 nucleotides: TGTGCCAGCAGAGGGGCAGCCGGGACTGAAGCTTTCTTT. Translating it yields CASRGAAGTEAFF.

This chain connects TRBV29-1 to TRBJ2-2, with TRBD1 as a possible D gene (5 bases). The length of the CDR3 is 12 residues. CDR1 and CDR2 from the germline V gene are SQVTM and ANQGSEA. Trimming stripped 7 bases from V and 1 base from J, with 7 bases between. In DNA form, the CDR3 reads TGCAGCGGCGGACAGAACACCGGGGAGCTGTTTTTT. Translation gives CSGGQNTGELFF.

The rearrangement links TRBV5-1 to TRBJ2-2, with 8 bases aligning to TRBD1. The V gene's germline CDR1 is SGHRS and CDR2 YFSETQ. The CDR3 has 16 amino acids. Unmatched junction bases numbered 2, after V lost 0 bases and J lost 1 base. Here the CDR3 DNA reads TGCGCCAGCAGCTTGGCTGGACAGGGGAACACCGGGGAGCTGTTTTTT. Encoded protein: CASSLAGQGNTGELFF.

The CDR3 coding sequence is TGTGCCAGTAGTATTGGGACAGGAGGTGTGTATGGCTACACCTTC. Its protein product is CASSIGTGGVYGYTF. This chain links TRBV19 with TRBJ1-2, with 8 bases that match TRBD1. There are 15 residues in the CDR3. The germline V gene encodes CDR1 LNHDA and CDR2 SQIVND (reference sequence). The V segment lost 3 bases and the J segment 5 bases; nucleotides outside the gene matches: 8.

This chain links TRBV6-1 with TRBJ2-1; 8 bases are a match to TRBD2. V was pared by 3 bases and J by 2 bases, with 3 bases of the junction left unmatched. Germline CDR1 is MNHNS and CDR2 is SASEGT. The CDR3 sequence is 15 residues long. CDR3 residues: CASSEEAGAYNEQFF. DNA of the CDR3: TGTGCCAGCAGTGAGGAAGCGGGGGCCTACAATGAGCAGTTCTTC.

The J gene is TRBJ1-5, the V gene TRBV5-6, with D possibly matching TRBD1 (6 bases). CDR1 SGHDT and CDR2 YYEEEE come from the germline V gene. The length of the CDR3 is 14 residues. V was shortened by 4 bases and J by 4 bases, with 12 bases between the two germline ends. CDR3 coding DNA: TGTGCCAGCAGCCTAATGGACAGAAATCAGCCCCAGCATTTT. Translating it yields CASSLMDRNQPQHF.

V usage is TRBV19 and J usage is TRBJ1-1; no reliable D call. This CDR3 is 13 amino acids long. Trimming shortened V by 5 bases and J by 1 base, and 8 bases separated the two germline ends. From germline, CDR1 is LNHDA and CDR2 SQIVND (reference sequence). DNA for the CDR3: TGTGCCAGTAGTGTCCAGTGGAACACTGAAGCTTTCTTT. Its translation is CASSVQWNTEAFF.

This chain links TRBV6-1 with TRBJ1-5; tentatively, D is TRBD1 (5 bases). The CDR3 length is 12 residues. The germline gives CDR1 MNHNS, CDR2 SASEGT. V was pared by 6 bases and J by 4 bases, with 7 bases between. The CDR3: CASRAGNQPQHF. In DNA, the CDR3 is TGTGCCAGCAGGGCAGGGAATCAGCCCCAGCATTTT.

This chain joins TRBV7-2 and TRBJ1-2; 9 nucleotides line up with TRBD1. The CDR3 consists of 16 residues. V dropped 4 bases and J dropped 4; count of bases not matched to a gene: 10. Germline loops: CDR1 SGHTA, CDR2 FQGNSA. CDR3 sequence reads: CASSSSGDRVSYGYTF. CDR3 coding DNA: TGTGCCAGCAGCTCCTCCGGGGACAGGGTTTCCTATGGCTACACCTTC.

As concerns this clone: A junction boundary mismatches the germline segment, possibly from a read error. Other nucleotide sequences in the sample specify the same CDR3. This sequence joins TRBV30 and TRBJ1-6; D gene unclear. This CDR3 is built from 16 residues. CDR1 and CDR2 from the germline V gene are GTSNPN and SVGIG (reference sequence). The CDR3 loop is CAWSVQRSWDNSPLHF. CDR3 DNA: TGTGCCTGGAGTGTACAGCGGTCTTGGGATAATTCCCCCCTCCACTTT.

This clone occurred a few times. The rearrangement links TRBV5-4 to TRBJ2-3; 8 nucleotides match TRBD2. Germline V gene sequence: CDR1 SGHNT, CDR2 YYREEE (reference sequence). This CDR3 is built from 16 residues. The V gene end was trimmed by 1 base and the J gene end by 6 bases; junction bases not matched to a gene: 10. The CDR3 DNA is TGTGCCAGCAGCTTGCGCAGCGGGGGCCGATCCGATACGCAGTATTTT. It codes for CASSLRSGGRSDTQYF.

The V and J genes are TRBV6-5 and TRBJ1-6; TRBD1 aligns across 7 bases. Looked up from germline, CDR1 is MNHEY and CDR2 is SVGAGI. Trimming took 2 bases from V and 13 from J; bases not matched to a gene: 11. CDR3 length: 15 amino acids. The CDR3 DNA reads TGTGCCAGCAGTTACGGGGACAGCCGCCTTACCCCCCTCCACTTT. Protein sequence: CASSYGDSRLTPLHF.

Comments on this clone: The junction shows a germline mismatch at one end, possibly a read error. V gene TRBV27 combines with J gene TRBJ2-7; possible D gene TRBD1, 5 bases. This CDR3 has 16 residues. Per the germline V gene, CDR1 is MNHEY and CDR2 is SMNVEV (reference sequence). For the CDR3, the DNA is TGTGCCAGCAGTTTACAATCCAGGGCAGGCCCCTACGGGCAGTACTTC. This gives the protein CASSLQSRAGPYGQYF.